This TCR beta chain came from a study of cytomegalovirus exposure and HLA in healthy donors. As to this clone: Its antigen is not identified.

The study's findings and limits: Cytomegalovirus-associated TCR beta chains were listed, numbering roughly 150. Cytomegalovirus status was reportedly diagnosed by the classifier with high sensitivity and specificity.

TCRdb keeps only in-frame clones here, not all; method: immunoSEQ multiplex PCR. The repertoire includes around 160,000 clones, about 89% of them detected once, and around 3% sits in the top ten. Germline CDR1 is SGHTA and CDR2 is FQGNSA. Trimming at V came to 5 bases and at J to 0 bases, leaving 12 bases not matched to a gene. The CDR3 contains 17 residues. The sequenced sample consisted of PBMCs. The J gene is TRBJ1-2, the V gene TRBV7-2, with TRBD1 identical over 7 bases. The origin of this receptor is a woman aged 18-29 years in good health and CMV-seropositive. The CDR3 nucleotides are TGTGCCAGCAGCGCCTCCTCCGGGACAGAATCTAACTATGGCTACACCTTC. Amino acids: CASSASSGTESNYGYTF.